A single sample is the source of the 22 T cell receptor beta chains below, sequenced in a study of shared clonotypes between healthy human individuals. Measured with immunoSEQ multiplex PCR; TCRdb has only the in-frame clones, and not every one. This table has about 680,000 clones, 92% appearing once. CD8 cells classed as naive were CD45RO-negative and positively selected for CCR7, excluding terminally differentiated effector memory CD45RA+ cells. Sequencing used naive CD8+ T cells sorted from blood. Receptors originate from a man aged 25-45 years in good health.

The rearrangement uses TRBV7-6 and TRBJ2-1; D uncertain. Germline V lookup: CDR1 SGHVS, CDR2 FNYEAQ. Trimming took 5 bases from V and 5 from J, leaving 19 bases between them. The CDR3 covers 16 residues. The CDR3 DNA follows: TGTGCCAGCAGCAACCAACTCAAATCGGTCCACAATGAGCAGTTCTTC. This translates into CASSNQLKSVHNEQFF.

J is TRBJ1-1 and V is TRBV7-9; D remains unclear. V dropped 3 bases and J dropped 4 bases, with 6 bases sitting between them. Germline loops: CDR1 SEHNR, CDR2 FQNEAQ (reference sequence). This CDR3 has 12 amino acids. CDR3 nucleotides: TGTGCCAGCAGCTTCTGGGGCACTGAAGCTTTCTTT. Translation gives CASSFWGTEAFF.

The genes are TRBV13 and TRBJ2-3, with D tentatively TRBD1 (6 bases). This CDR3 comprises 14 residues. Looked up from germline, CDR1 is PRHDT and CDR2 is FYEKMQ (reference sequence). V was clipped by 2 bases and J by 3 bases, with 9 bases between them. DNA of the CDR3: TGTGCCAGCAGCTTATACGGGACAACAGATACGCAGTATTTT. This translates into CASSLYGTTDTQYF.

The chain joins TRBV7-9 to TRBJ2-1, with 12 positions matching TRBD2. The CDR3 extends over 16 amino acids. Trimming at V came to 4 bases and at J to 8 bases, leaving 9 bases not matched to a gene. CDR1 and CDR2 from the germline V gene are SEHNR and FQNEAQ (reference sequence). CDR3 in amino acids: CASSSQTSGRFDEQFF. The CDR3 DNA sequence: TGTGCCAGCAGCTCCCAGACTAGCGGGAGATTCGATGAGCAGTTCTTC.

V gene TRBV6-5 combines with J gene TRBJ2-5; 10 bases agree with TRBD2. The junction had 8 bases not matched to a gene; V was cut back by 2 bases and J by 5 bases. CDR1 and CDR2 from the germline V gene are MNHEY and SVGAGI. This CDR3 has 16 amino acids. For the CDR3, the DNA is TGTGCCAGCAGTTACCCAGCGGGAGGGCCGCGGGAGACCCAGTACTTC. Its protein product is CASSYPAGGPRETQYF.

V usage is TRBV4-1 and J usage is TRBJ2-1; D uncertain. Trimming pared 4 bases from V and 0 bases from J, leaving 10 bases between. This CDR3 comprises 15 residues. Germline assignment: CDR1 MGHRA and CDR2 YSYEKL. In DNA, the CDR3 is TGCGCCAGCAGCCCGGAAAAAAGCTCCTACAATGAGCAGTTCTTC. Amino acid sequence: CASSPEKSSYNEQFF.

The rearrangement uses TRBV19 and TRBJ2-7; D may correspond to TRBD1 or TRBD2 (5 bases each). This CDR3 is built from 14 residues. Looked up from germline, CDR1 is LNHDA and CDR2 is SQIVND (reference sequence). With 5 bases removed from V and 3 bases from J, the gap between germline ends came to 14 bases. The CDR3 here is CASSFRDVYYEQYF. The CDR3 DNA reads TGTGCCAGTAGTTTCCGGGACGTATACTACGAGCAGTACTTC. The variable domain in full, with the rest retrieved from reference TRBV19 and TRBJ2-7, is DGGITQSPKYLFRKEGQNVTLSCEQNLNHDAMYWYRQDPGQGLRLIYYSQIVNDFQKGDIAEGYSVSREKKESFPLTVTSAQKNPTAFYLCASSFRDVYYEQYFGPGTRLTVT.

The J gene is TRBJ1-5, the V gene TRBV28; 7 bases line up with TRBD1. CDR1 MDHEN and CDR2 SYDVKM come from the germline V gene. This CDR3 has 15 amino acids. Losses at the gene ends were 5 bases for V and 7 bases for J; bases not matched to a gene: 11. CDR3 residues: CASSPRDRSNQPQHF. CDR3 bases: TGTGCCAGCAGTCCCCGGGACAGATCTAACCAGCCCCAGCATTTT.

This clone was recorded once. The genes are TRBV18 and TRBJ1-2; D call uncertain. Germline CDR1 and CDR2: KGHSH and LQKENI. The CDR3 loop spans 13 amino acids. Trimming removed 2 bases from V and 1 base from J, with 5 bases in between. CDR3 bases: TGTGCCAGCTCACCAGAGGATAACTATGGCTACACCTTC. This translates into CASSPEDNYGYTF. The full variable domain, its missing parts supplied by reference TRBV18 and TRBJ1-2, is NAGVMQNPRHLVRRRGQEARLRCSPMKGHSHVYWYRQLPEEGLKFMVYLQKENIIDESGMPKERFSAEFPKEGPSILRIQQVVRGDSAAYFCASSPEDNYGYTFGSGTRLTVV.

This clone was detected a few times. The chain couples TRBV27 to TRBJ2-1, with 10 bases lining up with TRBD2. CDR1 MNHEY and CDR2 SMNVEV come from the germline V gene (reference sequence). V shed 8 bases and J 0 bases; nucleotides not matched to a gene: 7. This CDR3 has 16 amino acids. The chain's CDR3 is CASAAAGGISYNEQFF. As DNA, the CDR3 is TGTGCCAGCGCGGCAGCGGGAGGGATCTCCTACAATGAGCAGTTCTTC.

The chain is built from TRBV4-1 and TRBJ2-1; 7 bases align to TRBD1. V lost 0 bases, J lost 8 bases, and 13 bases stayed unmatched. In germline, CDR1 is MGHRA, CDR2 YSYEKL. This CDR3 contains 17 residues. The CDR3 nucleotides are TGCGCCAGCAGCCAAGAGGCCCCGACAGGGATGGTGGATGAGCAGTTCTTC. Translated, it gives CASSQEAPTGMVDEQFF.

The chain is built from TRBV9 and TRBJ1-3, with unresolved D. The length of the CDR3 is 15 residues. The ends were cut back, 9 bases at V and 3 bases at J, with 19 bases in the middle. The germline V gene has CDR1 SGDLS and CDR2 YYNGEE. In DNA, the CDR3 is TGTGCCACCATCACCCGAGCTACATTTGGAAACACCATATATTTT. Protein sequence: CATITRATFGNTIYF.

This clone appeared a single time. The V call is TRBV10-1, the J call TRBJ2-3; 7 nucleotides line up with TRBD2. This CDR3 is 14 amino acids long. V shed 4 bases, J shed 5 bases, and the junction held 6 bases outside the gene matches. The germline V gene has CDR1 WNHNN and CDR2 SYGVQD (reference sequence). The CDR3 sequence is CASSVLASRDTQYF. In DNA, the CDR3 is TGCGCCAGCAGTGTACTAGCGAGCCGAGATACGCAGTATTTT.

DNA for the CDR3: TGTGCCAGCAGTCCAACTAGCGGCCTCCGGTGGAATGAGCAGTTCTTC. It yields the protein CASSPTSGLRWNEQFF. This sequence joins TRBV27 and TRBJ2-1, with 8 bases matching TRBD2. This CDR3 spans 16 amino acids. Germline CDR1 is MNHEY and CDR2 is SMNVEV (reference sequence). V trimming: 5 bases; J trimming: 7 bases; junction bases outside the gene matches: 13.

This clone appeared a single time. V gene TRBV6-1 combines with J gene TRBJ2-1; the match to TRBD2 covers 8 bases. J was trimmed by 7 bases and V by 6 bases; bases with no gene match: 11. Germline loops: CDR1 MNHNS, CDR2 SASEGT. There are 15 residues in the CDR3. DNA for the CDR3: TGTGCCAGCAGGGTTCCGGGACTAGGCTTAAATGAGCAGTTCTTC. Translation: CASRVPGLGLNEQFF.

This clone was recorded only once. V is TRBV7-2 and J is TRBJ1-1; 9 positions agree with TRBD1. Germline loops: CDR1 SGHTA, CDR2 FQGNSA. J was trimmed by 2 bases and V by 6 bases; bases with no gene match: 10. The CDR3 spans 16 residues. Here the CDR3 reads CASRQPGQGFNTEAFF. The DNA of the CDR3 is TGTGCCAGCAGACAACCGGGACAGGGCTTCAACACTGAAGCTTTCTTT. The full variable domain, in which reference TRBV7-2 and TRBJ1-1 provide the parts outside the CDR3, is GAGVSQSPSNKVTEKGKDVELRCDPISGHTALYWYRQSLGQGLEFLIYFQGNSAPDKSGLPSDRFSAERTGGSVSTLTIQRTQQEDSAVYLCASRQPGQGFNTEAFFGQGTRLTVV.

The rearrangement uses TRBV15 and TRBJ1-1; possible D gene TRBD1, 5 bases. CDR3 length equals 12 residues. The V and J ends lost 5 bases and 8 bases respectively, with 12 bases between them. Germline V gene lookup returns CDR1 LNHNV and CDR2 YYDKDF (reference sequence). The CDR3: CATSAMTAEAFF. In nucleotides, the CDR3 is TGTGCCACCAGCGCCATGACAGCCGAAGCTTTCTTT.

The chain employs TRBV6-1 and TRBJ1-1; 7 nucleotides agree with TRBD1. V was clipped by 6 bases and J by 5 bases; unmatched bases: 9. The CDR3 totals 14 residues. Germline V gene sequence: CDR1 MNHNS, CDR2 SASEGT. CDR3: CASRGTDSRTEAFF. The CDR3 coding sequence is TGTGCCAGCAGGGGGACAGACTCGAGAACTGAAGCTTTCTTT.

V gene TRBV11-1 combines with J gene TRBJ2-1; no clear D. The V end lost 2 bases, the J end lost 0 bases, and 5 bases lay between the germline ends. There are 14 residues in the CDR3. Per the germline V gene, CDR1 is SGHAT and CDR2 is FQDESV (reference sequence). Here the CDR3 reads CASSLYGSYNEQFF. In DNA, the CDR3 is TGTGCCAGCAGCTTATACGGCTCCTACAATGAGCAGTTCTTC.

The chain couples TRBV7-9 to TRBJ2-7, with 13 bases that match TRBD2. CDR1 is SEHNR and CDR2 is FQNEAQ in the germline V gene (reference sequence). The CDR3 covers 19 residues. V gave up 5 bases and J gave up 7 bases; unmatched junction bases: 20. The chain's CDR3 is CASSTTRDPTSGRALEQYF. CDR3 coding DNA: TGTGCCAGCAGCACAACTCGCGACCCAACTAGCGGGAGGGCCCTTGAGCAGTACTTC.

Comment on this clone: This sample also contains other DNA sequences that code for the same CDR3. V is TRBV28 and J is TRBJ2-3; D remains unclear. The CDR3 covers 13 residues. Germline values: CDR1 MDHEN, CDR2 SYDVKM. V was pared by 4 bases and J by 6 bases, with 11 bases between. CDR3 DNA: TGTGCCAGCAGTTCCCGGTTGGCGGATACGCAGTATTTT. As protein: CASSSRLADTQYF. The full variable domain, with the rest looked up from reference TRBV28 and TRBJ2-3, is DVKVTQSSRYLVKRTGEKVFLECVQDMDHENMFWYRQDPGLGLRLIYFSYDVKMKEKGDIPEGYSVSREKKERFSLILESASTNQTSMYLCASSSRLADTQYFGPGTRLTVL.

This clone was counted a single time. The rearrangement joins TRBV29-1 to TRBJ2-2, with a tentative D call TRBD1 (6 bases). The V and J ends lost 2 bases and 6 bases respectively, with 10 bases between them. The CDR3 loop spans 13 amino acids. The germline gives CDR1 SQVTM, CDR2 ANQGSEA. The CDR3 bases are TGCAGCGTTGAAAACACAGGGTCCGGGGAGCTGTTTTTT. It is translated as CSVENTGSGELFF.